This T cell receptor beta chain was retrieved from a study of shared clonotypes between healthy human individuals. Germline V CDR1 and CDR2: ENHRY, SYGVKD. The CDR3 is 12 residues long. Trimming shortened V by 4 bases and J by 3 bases, and 7 bases separated the two germline ends. The protocol was immunoSEQ multiplex PCR, while the TCRdb copy is restricted to in-frame clones and leaves out a portion. The sample holds 600,000 to 750,000 clones, 55% to 75% seen once. This TCR was recovered from a woman aged 30 to 39 in good health. Material for sequencing was memory CD4+ T cells sorted from blood. Subset noted: CD45RA-negative fraction. This chain joins TRBV10-3 and TRBJ2-7; D is possibly TRBD2 (6 bases). The CDR3 region has the DNA TGTGCCATCAGTGGACTAGGCTACGAGCAGTACTTC. The encoded protein is CAISGLGYEQYF.